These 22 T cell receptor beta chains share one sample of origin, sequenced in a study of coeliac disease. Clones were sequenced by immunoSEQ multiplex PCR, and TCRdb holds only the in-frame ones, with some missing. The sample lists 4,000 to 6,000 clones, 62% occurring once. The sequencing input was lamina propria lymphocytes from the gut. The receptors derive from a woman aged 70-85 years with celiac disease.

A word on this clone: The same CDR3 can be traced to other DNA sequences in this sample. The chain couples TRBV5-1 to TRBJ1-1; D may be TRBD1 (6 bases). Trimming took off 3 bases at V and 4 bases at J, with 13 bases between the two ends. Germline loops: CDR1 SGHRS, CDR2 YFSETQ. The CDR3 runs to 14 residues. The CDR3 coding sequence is TGCGCCAGCAGCTACGGGGGAGGGGGCACTGAAGCTTTCTTT. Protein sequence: CASSYGGGGTEAFF.

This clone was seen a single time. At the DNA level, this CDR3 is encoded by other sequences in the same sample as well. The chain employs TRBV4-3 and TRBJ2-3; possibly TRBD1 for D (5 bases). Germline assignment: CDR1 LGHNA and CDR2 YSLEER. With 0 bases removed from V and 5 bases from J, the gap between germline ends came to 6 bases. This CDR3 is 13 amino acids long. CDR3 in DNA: TGCGCCAGCAGCCAAGACAGGGTAGATACGCAGTATTTT. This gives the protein CASSQDRVDTQYF.

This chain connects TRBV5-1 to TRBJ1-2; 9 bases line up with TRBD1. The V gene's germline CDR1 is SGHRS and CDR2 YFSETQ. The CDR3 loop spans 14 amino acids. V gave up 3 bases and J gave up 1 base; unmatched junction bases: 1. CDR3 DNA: TGCGCCAGCAGCTGGGACAGGGTTAACTATGGCTACACCTTC. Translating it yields CASSWDRVNYGYTF.

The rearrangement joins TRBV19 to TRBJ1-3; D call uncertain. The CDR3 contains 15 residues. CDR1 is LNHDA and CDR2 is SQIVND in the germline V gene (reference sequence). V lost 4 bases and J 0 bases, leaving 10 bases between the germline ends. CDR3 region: CASSKFHGSGNTIYF. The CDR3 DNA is TGTGCCAGTAGTAAGTTTCACGGCTCTGGAAACACCATATATTTT. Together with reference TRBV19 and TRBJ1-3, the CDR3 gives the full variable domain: DGGITQSPKYLFRKEGQNVTLSCEQNLNHDAMYWYRQDPGQGLRLIYYSQIVNDFQKGDIAEGYSVSREKKESFPLTVTSAQKNPTAFYLCASSKFHGSGNTIYFGEGSWLTVV.

CDR3 protein: CSVGGVNEKLFF. CDR3 nucleotides: TGCAGCGTTGGCGGGGTGAATGAAAAACTGTTTTTT. The chain recombines TRBV29-1 with TRBJ1-4; D remains ambiguous. This CDR3 is 12 amino acids long. Germline CDR1 is SQVTM and CDR2 is ANQGSEA. V lost 4 bases and J lost 5, with 8 bases in between. Supplemented by reference TRBV29-1 and TRBJ1-4, the full variable domain reads SAVISQKPSRDICQRGTSLTIQCQVDSQVTMMFWYRQQPGQSLTLIATANQGSEATYESGFVIDKFPISRPNLTFSTLTVSNMSPEDSSIYLCSVGGVNEKLFFGSGTQLSVL.

CDR3 DNA: TGTGCCAGCAGCACTCTAGCGGGGGGCACACAAGAGACCCAGTACTTC. Encoded protein: CASSTLAGGTQETQYF. The rearrangement joins TRBV5-6 to TRBJ2-5, with 11 bases aligning to TRBD2. The CDR3 totals 16 residues. Unmatched junction bases numbered 7, after V lost 4 bases and J lost 2 bases. Germline V gives CDR1 SGHDT, CDR2 YYEEEE.

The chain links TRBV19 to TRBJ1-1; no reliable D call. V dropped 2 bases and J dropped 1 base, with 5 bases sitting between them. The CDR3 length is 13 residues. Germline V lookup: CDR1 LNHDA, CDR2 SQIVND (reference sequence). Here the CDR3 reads CASSILKNTEAFF. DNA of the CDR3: TGTGCCAGTAGTATATTAAAGAACACTGAAGCTTTCTTT.

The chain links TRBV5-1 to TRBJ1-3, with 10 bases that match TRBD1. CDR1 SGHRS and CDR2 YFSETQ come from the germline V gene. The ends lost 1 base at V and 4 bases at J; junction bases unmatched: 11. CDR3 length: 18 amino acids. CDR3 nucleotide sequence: TGCGCCAGCAGCTTGTGGGACAGGGGATCGAATTTCGGAAACACCATATATTTT. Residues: CASSLWDRGSNFGNTIYF.

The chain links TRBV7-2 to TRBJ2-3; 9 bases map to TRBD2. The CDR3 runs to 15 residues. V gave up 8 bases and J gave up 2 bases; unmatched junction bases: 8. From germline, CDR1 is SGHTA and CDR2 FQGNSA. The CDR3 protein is CASSPGLAFTDTQYF. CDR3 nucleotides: TGTGCCAGCTCTCCGGGACTAGCCTTCACAGATACGCAGTATTTT. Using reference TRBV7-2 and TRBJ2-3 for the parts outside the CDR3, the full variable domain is GAGVSQSPSNKVTEKGKDVELRCDPISGHTALYWYRQSLGQGLEFLIYFQGNSAPDKSGLPSDRFSAERTGGSVSTLTIQRTQQEDSAVYLCASSPGLAFTDTQYFGPGTRLTVL.

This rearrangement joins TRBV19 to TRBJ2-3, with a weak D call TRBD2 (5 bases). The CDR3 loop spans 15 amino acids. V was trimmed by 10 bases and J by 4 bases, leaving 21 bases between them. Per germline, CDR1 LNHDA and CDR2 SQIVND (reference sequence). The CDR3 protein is CATQAPGVEADTQYF. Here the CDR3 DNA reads TGTGCCACCCAGGCCCCCGGGGTCGAAGCAGATACGCAGTATTTT.

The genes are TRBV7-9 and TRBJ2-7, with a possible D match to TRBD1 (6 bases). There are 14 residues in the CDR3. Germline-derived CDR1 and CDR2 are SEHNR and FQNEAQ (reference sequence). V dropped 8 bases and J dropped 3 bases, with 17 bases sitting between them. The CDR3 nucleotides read TGTGCCAGCCAGTCGGCAGGGGTCGACTACGAGCAGTACTTC. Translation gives CASQSAGVDYEQYF.

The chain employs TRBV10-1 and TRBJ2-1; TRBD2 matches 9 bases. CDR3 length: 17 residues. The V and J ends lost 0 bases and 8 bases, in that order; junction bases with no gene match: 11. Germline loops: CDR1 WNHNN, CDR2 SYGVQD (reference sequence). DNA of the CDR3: TGCGCCAGCAGTGAGTCTCCCCTGGGCGGGGGGGCCGATGAGCAGTTCTTC. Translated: CASSESPLGGGADEQFF.

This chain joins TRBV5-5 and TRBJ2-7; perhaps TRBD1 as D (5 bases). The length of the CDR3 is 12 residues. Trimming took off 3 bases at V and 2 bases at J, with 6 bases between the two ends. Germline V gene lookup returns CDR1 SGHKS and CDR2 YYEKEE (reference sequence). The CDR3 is CASSYRTYEQYF. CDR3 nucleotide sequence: TGTGCCAGCAGCTACAGGACCTACGAGCAGTACTTC.

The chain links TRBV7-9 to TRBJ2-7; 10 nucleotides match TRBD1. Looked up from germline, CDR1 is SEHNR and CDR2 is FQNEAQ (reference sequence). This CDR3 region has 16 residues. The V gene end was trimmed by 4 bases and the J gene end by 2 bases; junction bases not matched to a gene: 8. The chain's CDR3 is CASSSQTGGSPYEQYF. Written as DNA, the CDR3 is TGTGCCAGCAGCTCTCAGACAGGGGGCAGCCCCTACGAGCAGTACTTC.

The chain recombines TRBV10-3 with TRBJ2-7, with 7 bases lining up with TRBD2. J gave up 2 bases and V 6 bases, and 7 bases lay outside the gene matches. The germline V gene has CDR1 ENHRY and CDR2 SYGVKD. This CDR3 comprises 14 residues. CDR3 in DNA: TGTGCCATCAGCCCAGGGAGGGAAGCCTACGAGCAGTACTTC. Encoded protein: CAISPGREAYEQYF.

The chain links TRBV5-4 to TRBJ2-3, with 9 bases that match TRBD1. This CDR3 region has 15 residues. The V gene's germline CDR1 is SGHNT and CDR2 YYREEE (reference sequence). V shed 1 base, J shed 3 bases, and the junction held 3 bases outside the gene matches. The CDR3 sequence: CASSLTDRGTDTQYF. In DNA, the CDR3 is TGTGCCAGCAGCTTGACCGACAGGGGGACAGATACGCAGTATTTT. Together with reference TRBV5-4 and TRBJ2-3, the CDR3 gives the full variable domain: ETGVTQSPTHLIKTRGQQVTLRCSSQSGHNTVSWYQQALGQGPQFIFQYYREEENGRGNFPPRFSGLQFPNYSSELNVNALELDDSALYLCASSLTDRGTDTQYFGPGTRLTVL.

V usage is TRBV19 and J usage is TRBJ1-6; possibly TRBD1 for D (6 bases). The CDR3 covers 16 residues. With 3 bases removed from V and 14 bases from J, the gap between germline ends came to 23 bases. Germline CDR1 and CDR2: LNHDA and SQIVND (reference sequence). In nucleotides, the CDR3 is TGTGCCAGTAGTATGCTAGCAGGGGACCCGATTCTGGCCCTCCACTTT. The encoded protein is CASSMLAGDPILALHF.

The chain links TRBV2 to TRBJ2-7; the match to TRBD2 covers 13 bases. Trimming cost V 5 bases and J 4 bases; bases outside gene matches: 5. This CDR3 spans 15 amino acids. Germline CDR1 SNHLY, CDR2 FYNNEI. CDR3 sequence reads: CASSRRTSGGYEQYF. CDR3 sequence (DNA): TGTGCCAGCAGTCGTAGGACTAGCGGGGGATACGAGCAGTACTTC.

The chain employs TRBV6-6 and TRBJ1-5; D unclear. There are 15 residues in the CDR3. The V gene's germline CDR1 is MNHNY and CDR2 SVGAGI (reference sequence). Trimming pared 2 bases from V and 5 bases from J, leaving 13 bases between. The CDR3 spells CASSYEGRGHQPQHF. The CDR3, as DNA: TGTGCCAGCAGTTACGAGGGCCGAGGCCATCAGCCCCAGCATTTT.

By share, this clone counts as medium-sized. The CDR3 sequence is CASSGTSGGSYEQYF. CDR3 bases: TGTGCCAGCAGCGGGACTAGCGGGGGCTCCTACGAGCAGTACTTC. The genes are TRBV5-8 and TRBJ2-7; 14 bases map to TRBD2. V lost 4 bases, J lost 0 bases, and 0 bases stayed unmatched. CDR3 length: 15 residues. The germline V gene has CDR1 SGHTS and CDR2 YDEGEE.

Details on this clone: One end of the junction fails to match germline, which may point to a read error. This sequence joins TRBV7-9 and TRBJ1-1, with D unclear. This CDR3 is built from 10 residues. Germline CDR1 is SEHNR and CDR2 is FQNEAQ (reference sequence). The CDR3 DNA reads TGTGCCAGCAGCTTGAGGGCCAAGTCATTT. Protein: CASSLRAKSF.

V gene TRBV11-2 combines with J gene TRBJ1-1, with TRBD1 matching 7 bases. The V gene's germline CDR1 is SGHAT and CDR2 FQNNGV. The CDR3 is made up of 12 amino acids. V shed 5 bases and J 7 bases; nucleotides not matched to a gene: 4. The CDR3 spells CASSIGTVEAFF. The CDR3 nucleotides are TGTGCCAGCAGCATTGGGACAGTTGAAGCTTTCTTT.